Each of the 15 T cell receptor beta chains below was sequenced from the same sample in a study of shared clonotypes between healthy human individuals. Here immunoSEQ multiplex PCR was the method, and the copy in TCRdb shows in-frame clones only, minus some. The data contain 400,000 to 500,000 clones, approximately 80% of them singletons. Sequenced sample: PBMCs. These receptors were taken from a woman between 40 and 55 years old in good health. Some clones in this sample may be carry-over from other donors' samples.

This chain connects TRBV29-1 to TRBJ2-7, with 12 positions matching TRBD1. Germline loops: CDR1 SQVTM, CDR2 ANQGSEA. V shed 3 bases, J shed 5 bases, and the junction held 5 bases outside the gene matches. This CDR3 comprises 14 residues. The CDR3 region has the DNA TGCAGCGTTGAGGCGGGACAGGGGGCAAACGAGCAGTACTTC. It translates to CSVEAGQGANEQYF.

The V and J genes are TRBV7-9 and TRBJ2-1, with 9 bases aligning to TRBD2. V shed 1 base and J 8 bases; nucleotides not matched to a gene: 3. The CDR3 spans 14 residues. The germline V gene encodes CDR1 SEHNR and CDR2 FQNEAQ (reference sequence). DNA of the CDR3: TGTGCCAGCAGCTTAGGACTAGCGGTGGATGAGCAGTTCTTC. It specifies CASSLGLAVDEQFF.

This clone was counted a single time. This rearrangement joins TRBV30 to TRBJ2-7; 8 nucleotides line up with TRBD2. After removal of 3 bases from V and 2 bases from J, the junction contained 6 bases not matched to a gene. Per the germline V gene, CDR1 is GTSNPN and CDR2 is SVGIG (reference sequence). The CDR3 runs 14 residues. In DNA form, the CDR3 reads TGTGCCTGGAGACCACTAGCGGCTACCTACGAGCAGTACTTC. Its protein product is CAWRPLAATYEQYF.

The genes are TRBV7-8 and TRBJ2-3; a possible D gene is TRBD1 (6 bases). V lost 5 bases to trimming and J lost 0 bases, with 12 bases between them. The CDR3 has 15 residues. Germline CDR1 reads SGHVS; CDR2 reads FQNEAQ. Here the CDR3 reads CASSPRQASTDTQYF. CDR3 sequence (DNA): TGTGCCAGCAGCCCGAGACAGGCGAGCACAGATACGCAGTATTTT.

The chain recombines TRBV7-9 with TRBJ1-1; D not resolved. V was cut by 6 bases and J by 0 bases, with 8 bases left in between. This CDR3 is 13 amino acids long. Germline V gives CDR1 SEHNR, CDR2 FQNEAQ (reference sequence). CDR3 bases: TGTGCCAGCAGTCCGGTCTTGAACACTGAAGCTTTCTTT. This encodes CASSPVLNTEAFF.

As DNA, the CDR3 is TGTGCCAGCAGCTTAGTAGCGGGAGGCTCACCAGATACGCAGTATTTT. Protein sequence: CASSLVAGGSPDTQYF. J is TRBJ2-3 and V is TRBV11-2; 10 nucleotides match TRBD2. The CDR3 loop spans 16 amino acids. Unmatched junction bases numbered 5, after V lost 1 base and J lost 4 bases. The germline V gene has CDR1 SGHAT and CDR2 FQNNGV.

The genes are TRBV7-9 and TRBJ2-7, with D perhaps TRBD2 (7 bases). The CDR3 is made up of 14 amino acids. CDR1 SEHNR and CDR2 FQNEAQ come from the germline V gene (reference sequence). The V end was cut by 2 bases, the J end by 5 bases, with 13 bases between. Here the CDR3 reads CASSLMWEGDEQYF. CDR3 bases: TGTGCCAGCAGCTTAATGTGGGAGGGGGACGAGCAGTACTTC.

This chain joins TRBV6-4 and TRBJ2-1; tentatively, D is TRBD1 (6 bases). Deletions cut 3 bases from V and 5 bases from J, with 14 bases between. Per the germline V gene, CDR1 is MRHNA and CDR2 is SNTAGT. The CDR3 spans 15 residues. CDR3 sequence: CASSESAGDDNEQFF. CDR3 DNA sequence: TGTGCCAGCAGTGAATCGGCAGGGGATGACAATGAGCAGTTCTTC.

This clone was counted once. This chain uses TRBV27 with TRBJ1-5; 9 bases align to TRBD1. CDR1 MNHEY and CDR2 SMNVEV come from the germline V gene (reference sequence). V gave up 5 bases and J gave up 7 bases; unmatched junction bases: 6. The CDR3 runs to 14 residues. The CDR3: CASSRTGVQQPQHF. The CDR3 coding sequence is TGTGCCAGCAGTCGGACAGGGGTTCAGCAGCCCCAGCATTTT.

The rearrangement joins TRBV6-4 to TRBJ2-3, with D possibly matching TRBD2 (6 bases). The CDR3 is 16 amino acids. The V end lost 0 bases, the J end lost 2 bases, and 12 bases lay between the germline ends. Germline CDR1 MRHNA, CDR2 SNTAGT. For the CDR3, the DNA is TGTGCCAGCAGTGACTCCGCGGGATCCATCACAGATACGCAGTATTTT. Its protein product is CASSDSAGSITDTQYF.

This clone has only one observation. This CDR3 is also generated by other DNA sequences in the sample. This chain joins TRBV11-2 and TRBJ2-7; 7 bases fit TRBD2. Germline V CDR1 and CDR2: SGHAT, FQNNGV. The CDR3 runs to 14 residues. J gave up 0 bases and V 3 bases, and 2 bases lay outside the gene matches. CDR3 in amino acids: CASSLSGTSYEQYF. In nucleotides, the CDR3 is TGTGCCAGCAGCTTGAGCGGGACCTCCTACGAGCAGTACTTC.

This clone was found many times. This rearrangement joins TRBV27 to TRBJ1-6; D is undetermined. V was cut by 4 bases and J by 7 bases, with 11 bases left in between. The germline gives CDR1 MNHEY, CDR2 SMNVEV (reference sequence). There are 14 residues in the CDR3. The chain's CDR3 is CASSYRQRNSPLHF. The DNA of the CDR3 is TGTGCCAGCAGTTATAGGCAGCGCAATTCACCCCTCCACTTT.

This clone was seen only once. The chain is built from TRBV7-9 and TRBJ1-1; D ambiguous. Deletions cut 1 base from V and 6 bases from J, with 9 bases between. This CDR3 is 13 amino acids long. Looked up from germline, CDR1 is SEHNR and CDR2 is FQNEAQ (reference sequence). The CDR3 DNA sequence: TGTGCCAGCAGCTTAGACGGGCTCGCTGAAGCTTTCTTT. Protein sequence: CASSLDGLAEAFF.

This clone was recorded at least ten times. CDR3: CASSQNVGSQETQYF. The CDR3 DNA reads TGCGCCAGCAGCCAAAATGTGGGTTCCCAAGAGACCCAGTACTTC. The V and J genes are TRBV5-1 and TRBJ2-5; no reliable D call. V was trimmed by 4 bases and J by 1 base, leaving 14 bases between them. The CDR3 runs to 15 residues. Germline assignment: CDR1 SGHRS and CDR2 YFSETQ. The whole variable domain, remainder taken from reference TRBV5-1 and TRBJ2-5, is KAGVTQTPRYLIKTRGQQVTLSCSPISGHRSVSWYQQTPGQGLQFLFEYFSETQRNKGNFPGRFSGRQFSNSRSEMNVSTLELGDSALYLCASSQNVGSQETQYFGPGTRLLVL.

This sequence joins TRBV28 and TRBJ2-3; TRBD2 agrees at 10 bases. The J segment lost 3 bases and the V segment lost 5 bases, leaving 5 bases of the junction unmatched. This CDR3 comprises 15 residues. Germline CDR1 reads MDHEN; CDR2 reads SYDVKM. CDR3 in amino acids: CASSKAGGPTDTQYF. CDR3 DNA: TGTGCCAGCAGTAAAGCGGGAGGGCCGACAGATACGCAGTATTTT.